The T cell receptor (beta chain) under discussion was sequenced for a study of T cells after yellow fever vaccination. CDR1 and CDR2 from the germline V gene are MNHEY and SMNVEV (reference sequence). The CDR3 spans 13 residues. Trimming took 3 bases from V and 0 from J, leaving 6 bases between them. This clonotype was observed many times. TCRdb passed the 5' RACE reads through MiXCR, listing each CDR3 protein once. The profile covers about 110,000 distinct CDR3 sequences, with 8% to 9.5% appearing a single time and less than 30% taken by the ten largest. The receptor was isolated from a man aged 25 to 40 who received the YFV17D yellow fever vaccine. The sample in question was CD8+ T cells sorted from PBMCs, obtained 45 days after the yellow fever booster vaccination. The rearrangement uses TRBV27 and TRBJ2-7; D unresolved. CDR3 protein: CASSFLSSYEQYF. The CDR3 DNA sequence: TGTGCCAGCAGTTTTTTGTCCTCCTACGAGCAGTACTTC.